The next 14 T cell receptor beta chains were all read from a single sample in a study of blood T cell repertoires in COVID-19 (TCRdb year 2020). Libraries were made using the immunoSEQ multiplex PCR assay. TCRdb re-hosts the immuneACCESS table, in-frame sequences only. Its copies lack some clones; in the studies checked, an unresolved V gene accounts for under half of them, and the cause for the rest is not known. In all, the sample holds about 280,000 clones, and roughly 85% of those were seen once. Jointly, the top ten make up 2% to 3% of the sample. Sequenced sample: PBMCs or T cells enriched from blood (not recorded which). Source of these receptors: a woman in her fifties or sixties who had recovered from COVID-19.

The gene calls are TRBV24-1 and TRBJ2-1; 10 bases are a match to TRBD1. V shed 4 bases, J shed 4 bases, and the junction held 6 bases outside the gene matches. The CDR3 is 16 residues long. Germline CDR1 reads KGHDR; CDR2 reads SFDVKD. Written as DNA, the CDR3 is TGTGCCACCAGTGACCCCGGGGGACAGGGGTACAATGAGCAGTTCTTC. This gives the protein CATSDPGGQGYNEQFF.

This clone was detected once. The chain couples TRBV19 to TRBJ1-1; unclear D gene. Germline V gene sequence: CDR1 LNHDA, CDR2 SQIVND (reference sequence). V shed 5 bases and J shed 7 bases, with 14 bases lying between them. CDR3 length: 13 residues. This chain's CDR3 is CASSAPLVREAFF. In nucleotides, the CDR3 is TGTGCCAGTAGTGCCCCGTTAGTCCGTGAAGCTTTCTTT.

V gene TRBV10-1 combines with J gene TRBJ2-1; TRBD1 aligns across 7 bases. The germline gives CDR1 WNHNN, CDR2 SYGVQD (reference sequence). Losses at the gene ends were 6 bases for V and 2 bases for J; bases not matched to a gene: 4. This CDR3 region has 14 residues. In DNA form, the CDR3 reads TGCGCCAGCAGCGGAACAGGGGCCTACAATGAGCAGTTCTTC. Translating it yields CASSGTGAYNEQFF.

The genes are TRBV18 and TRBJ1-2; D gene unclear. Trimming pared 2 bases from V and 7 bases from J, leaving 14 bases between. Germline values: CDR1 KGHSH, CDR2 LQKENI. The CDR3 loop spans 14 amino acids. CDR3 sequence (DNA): TGTGCCAGCTCACCAGCGTCACCCGCGCGTGGCTACACCTTC. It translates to CASSPASPARGYTF.

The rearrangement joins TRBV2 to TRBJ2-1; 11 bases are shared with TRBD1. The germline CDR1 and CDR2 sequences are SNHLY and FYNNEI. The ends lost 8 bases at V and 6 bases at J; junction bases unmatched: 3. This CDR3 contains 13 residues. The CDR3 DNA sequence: TGTGCCAGCGGGACAGGGGGAGTCAATGAGCAGTTCTTC. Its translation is CASGTGGVNEQFF.

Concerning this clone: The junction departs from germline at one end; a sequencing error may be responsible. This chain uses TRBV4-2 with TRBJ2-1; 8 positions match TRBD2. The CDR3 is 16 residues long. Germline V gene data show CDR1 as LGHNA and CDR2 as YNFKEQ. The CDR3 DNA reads TGTGCCAGCAGCCAAGAGGTAGCGGGGAGATTCAATGATCAGTTCTTC. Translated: CASSQEVAGRFNDQFF.

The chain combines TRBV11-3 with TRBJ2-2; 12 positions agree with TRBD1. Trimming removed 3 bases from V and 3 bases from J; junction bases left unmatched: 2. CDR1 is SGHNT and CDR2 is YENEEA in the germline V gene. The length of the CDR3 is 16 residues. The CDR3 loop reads CASSLGQGADTGELFF. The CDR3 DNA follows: TGTGCCAGCAGCTTGGGACAGGGGGCGGACACCGGGGAGCTGTTTTTT.

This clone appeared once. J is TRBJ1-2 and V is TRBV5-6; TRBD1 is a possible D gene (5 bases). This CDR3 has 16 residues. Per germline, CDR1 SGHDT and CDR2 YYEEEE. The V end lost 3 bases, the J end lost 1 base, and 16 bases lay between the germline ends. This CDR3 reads CASSSIGTRFNYGYTF. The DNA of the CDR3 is TGTGCCAGCAGCTCTATCGGGACTCGATTTAACTATGGCTACACCTTC.

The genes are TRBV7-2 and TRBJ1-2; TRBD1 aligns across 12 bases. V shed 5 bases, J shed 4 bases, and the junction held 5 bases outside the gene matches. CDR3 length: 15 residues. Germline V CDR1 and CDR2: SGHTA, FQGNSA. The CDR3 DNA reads TGTGCCAGCAGCACCGGGGGACAGGGGGCCTATGGCTACACCTTC. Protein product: CASSTGGQGAYGYTF.

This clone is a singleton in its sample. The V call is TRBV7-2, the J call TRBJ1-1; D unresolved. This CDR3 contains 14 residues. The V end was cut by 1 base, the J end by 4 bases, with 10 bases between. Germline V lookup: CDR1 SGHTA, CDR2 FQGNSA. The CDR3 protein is CASSLETQVTEAFF. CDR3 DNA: TGTGCCAGCAGCTTAGAGACCCAGGTCACTGAAGCTTTCTTT.

The CDR3 sequence: CSVESTTGNEQFF. CDR3 DNA sequence: TGCAGCGTTGAATCAACTACAGGAAATGAGCAGTTCTTC. The V gene is TRBV29-1, the J gene TRBJ2-1; the D gene is possibly TRBD1 (5 bases). The germline V and J ends were trimmed by 2 bases and 7 bases, with 12 bases remaining between them. CDR3 length: 13 amino acids. Germline lookup yields CDR1 SQVTM and CDR2 ANQGSEA.

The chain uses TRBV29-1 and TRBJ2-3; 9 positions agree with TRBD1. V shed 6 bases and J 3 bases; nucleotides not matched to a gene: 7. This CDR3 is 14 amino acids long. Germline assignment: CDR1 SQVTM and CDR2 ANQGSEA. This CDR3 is CSVVQGAPTDTQYF. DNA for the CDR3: TGCAGCGTAGTACAGGGGGCCCCGACAGATACGCAGTATTTT.

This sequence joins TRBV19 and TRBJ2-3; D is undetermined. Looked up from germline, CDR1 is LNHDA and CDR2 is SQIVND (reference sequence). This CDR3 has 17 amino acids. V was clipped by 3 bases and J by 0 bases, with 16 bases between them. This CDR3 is CASSIYSGAKSTDTQYF. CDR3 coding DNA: TGTGCCAGTAGTATCTACTCTGGAGCAAAGAGCACAGATACGCAGTATTTT.

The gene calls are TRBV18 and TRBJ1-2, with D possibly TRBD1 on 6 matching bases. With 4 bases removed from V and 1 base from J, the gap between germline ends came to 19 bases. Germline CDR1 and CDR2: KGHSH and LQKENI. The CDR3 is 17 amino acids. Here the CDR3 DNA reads TGTGCCAGCTCACAAGAAGGACAGAGAAATCTTAACTATGGCTACACCTTC. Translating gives CASSQEGQRNLNYGYTF. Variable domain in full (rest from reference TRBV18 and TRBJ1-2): NAGVMQNPRHLVRRRGQEARLRCSPMKGHSHVYWYRQLPEEGLKFMVYLQKENIIDESGMPKERFSAEFPKEGPSILRIQQVVRGDSAAYFCASSQEGQRNLNYGYTFGSGTRLTVV.